These T cell receptor beta chains were read from a single sample in a study of blood T cell repertoires in COVID-19. Assay: immunoSEQ multiplex PCR; the TCRdb copy retains only in-frame clones and omits some. This table holds 150,000 to 200,000 clones, about 90% found once. The sample comprised peripheral blood. The receptors originated from a man aged 25 to 45 with COVID-19, enrolled during active disease. The conserved cysteine and the conserved F or W are not part of the CDR3 here.

J	V	CDR3
TRBJ2-7	TRBV10-1	ASSETSGVESAYEQY
TRBJ1-5	TRBV30	AWSVTEDRYQPQH
TRBJ2-5	TRBV9	ASSIGQGAEETQY
TRBJ2-7	TRBV11-2	ASSLGQVTYEQY
TRBJ1-4	TRBV4-1	ASSPYNGMGEKLF
TRBJ1-1	TRBV7-2	ASSLNHGGTIPTEAF
TRBJ2-1	TRBV7-3	ASSLKAGSSYNEQF
TRBJ1-5	TRBV28	ASSSPGNSNQPQH
TRBJ1-5	TRBV6-5	ASSYSSDRGQPQH
TRBJ2-7	TRBV7-2	ASSLALADYEQY
TRBJ2-5	TRBV12-3/TRBV12-4	ASSETGQETQY
TRBJ1-4	TRBV30	AWSRHEVEKLF
TRBJ2-2	TRBV24-1	ATSDWTGGITGELF
TRBJ1-4	TRBV7-9	ASSLGQNNEKLF
TRBJ1-3	TRBV6-1	ASSEQGAGGGNTIY
TRBJ2-3	TRBV21-1	ASSKGWGQGKTDTQY
TRBJ1-5	TRBV6-5	ASSSREGQPQH
TRBJ2-7	TRBV3-1/TRBV3-2	ASSVYYEQY
TRBJ1-2	TRBV4-3	ASSQEVAGGRYGYT
TRBJ1-4	TRBV5-1	ASSLGQGGEKLF
TRBJ1-4	TRBV19	ASSGRDATNEKLF
TRBJ2-2	TRBV19	ASTPWTGGLVGELF
TRBJ1-4	TRBV14	ASASRGRGNEKLF
TRBJ1-2	TRBV19	ASSIAGTGGYGYT
TRBJ1-5	TRBV28	ASSQTGDGNQPQH
TRBJ2-1	TRBV15	ATSSGTSGTSSYNEQF
TRBJ2-7	TRBV15	ATSSVQDPSYEQY
TRBJ2-7	TRBV28	ASTPPGDEQY